The 10 T cell receptor beta chains listed next were all sequenced from one sample in a study of T cells in women clearing cervical HPV infection (dated 2018 in TCRdb). The method behind the library was the immunoSEQ multiplex PCR assay. The clones in this table, taken by TCRdb from immuneACCESS, are in-frame only. Not every clone is retained; where verified, under half of the shortfall comes from an unresolved V gene, and the cause of the rest is unknown. This specimen's table enumerates about 23,000 clones. Approximately 24% of the sample comes from the top ten. Input material: blood buffy coat. The source of these receptors is a woman aged 18 to 75 with a cervical HPV16 infection that either progressed to CIN3+ or cleared (not recorded which).

Concerning this clone: The CDR3 end is not reached by the read, which stops 3 residues before it; the germline J gene fills it in. The rearrangement uses TRBV4-2 and TRBJ1-5; TRBD1 might be the D (6 bases). The CDR3 loop spans 14 amino acids. CDR1 is LGHNA and CDR2 is YNFKEQ in the germline V gene. V gave up 0 bases and J gave up 9 bases, with 12 bases separating them. CDR3 bases read: TGTGCCAGCAGCCAAGAGACAGGTCTATCGCCC. Translation: CASSQETGLSP. The entire CDR3 protein reads CASSQETGLSPQHF.

Concerning this clone itself: From the germline J gene comes the end of the CDR3, since the read stops 3 residues before it. The chain recombines TRBV19 with TRBJ1-5; a weak D match, TRBD1 (6 bases). The germline V and J ends were trimmed by 11 bases and 6 bases, with 17 bases remaining between them. This CDR3 comprises 13 residues. Germline V gives CDR1 LNHDA, CDR2 SQIVND (reference sequence). The CDR3 sequence is CASEGGAGQPQHF. Incomplete CDR3 DNA: TGTGCCTCCGAGGGGGGGGCGGGTCAGCCC.

As concerns this clone: The CDR3 end lies 3 residues beyond the end of the read and is filled in from the germline J gene. V is TRBV12-3 or TRBV12-4 and J is TRBJ1-4; D uncertain. The CDR3 has 12 amino acids. V was clipped by 7 bases and J by 5 bases, with 8 bases between them. The CDR3 bases that were read are TGTGCCAGCATATCCAGGAATGAAAAA. Translated, it gives CASISRNEK. The whole CDR3 sequence is CASISRNEKLFF.

A word on this clone: The read comes to an end 3 residues before the CDR3 does, leaving the germline J gene to fill in the end. The rearrangement links TRBV29-1 to TRBJ2-7; a weak D match, TRBD1 (5 bases). CDR1 SQVTM and CDR2 ANQGSEA come from the germline V gene. This CDR3 contains 15 residues. The V end was cut by 4 bases, the J end by 0 bases, with 16 bases between. The CDR3 here is CSVATPGSGSYEQYF. The sequenced part of the CDR3 DNA is TGCAGCGTTGCGACACCAGGGTCGGGCTCCTACGAG.

In regard to this clone: The read ends 3 residues early relative to the CDR3; the germline J gene fills the gap. This chain links TRBV29-1 with TRBJ2-7, with a possible D match to TRBD1 (5 bases). The CDR3 has 14 residues. The germline CDR1 and CDR2 sequences are SQVTM and ANQGSEA. With 4 bases removed from V and 2 bases from J, the gap between germline ends came to 15 bases. The DNA read from the CDR3 is TGCAGCGTTGTGGGTAGGACACCTCCCTACGAG. This codes for CSVVGRTPPYE. The whole CDR3 reads CSVVGRTPPYEQYF.

This chain's CDR3 is CSVIKPGQQETAFF. The sequenced part of the CDR3 DNA is TGCAGCGTTATTAAGCCGGGACAGCAAGAGACC. J is TRBJ1-1 and V is TRBV29-1; TRBD1 agrees at 7 bases. The CDR3 is cut off 3 residues early in the read; its end comes from the germline J gene. The CDR3 totals 14 residues. Germline CDR1 and CDR2: SQVTM and ANQGSEA.

The CDR3 bases that were read are TGCGCCAGCAGCTTGGTTACTAGCGGGAGAAAGCGTGGTGGGATCACCGGGGAG. It encodes CASSLVTSGRKRGGITGE. The CDR3 as a whole reads CASSLVTSGRKRGGITGELFF. V is TRBV5-1 and J is TRBJ2-2, with TRBD2 matching over 11 bases. The read falls 3 residues short of the CDR3 end, and the missing part is taken from the germline J gene. CDR1 is SGHRS, CDR2 YFSETQ, per germline. The CDR3 runs to 21 residues. V dropped 0 bases and J dropped 4; count of bases not matched to a gene: 17.

On this clone: Coverage ceases 3 residues before the CDR3 finishes, and the germline J gene fills in the end. The rearrangement joins TRBV13 to TRBJ2-2; a possible D gene is TRBD2 (6 bases). This CDR3 contains 15 residues. Germline V CDR1 and CDR2: PRHDT, FYEKMQ (reference sequence). Trimming shortened V by 2 bases and J by 6 bases, and 13 bases separated the two germline ends. Incomplete CDR3 DNA: TGTGCCAGCAGCTTAAATAAGTGGGGGGCCGGGGAG. It specifies CASSLNKWGAGE. The whole CDR3 reads CASSLNKWGAGELFF.

A note on this clone: Coverage ceases 3 residues before the CDR3 finishes, and the germline J gene fills in the end. The chain recombines TRBV28 with TRBJ2-7; TRBD1 matches 10 bases. The germline V gene encodes CDR1 MDHEN and CDR2 SYDVKM. The trim removed 6 bases at V and 3 bases at J, leaving 11 bases unmatched. CDR3 length: 16 residues. The sequenced part of the CDR3 DNA is TGTGCCAGCAGACTCCCCCGGACAGGGGGGAACTACGAG. As protein: CASRLPRTGGNYE. The entire CDR3 protein is CASRLPRTGGNYEQYF.

Comments on this clone: Coverage ceases 3 residues before the CDR3 finishes, and the germline J gene fills in the end. The chain carries TRBV6-2 or TRBV6-3 and TRBJ1-5; 8 nucleotides agree with TRBD1. This CDR3 has 14 residues. Germline trimming cut 5 bases from V and 7 bases from J; bases unmatched to any gene: 7. The germline gives CDR1 MNHEY, CDR2 SVGEGT. This CDR3 reads CASSRQGSEQPQHF. The sequenced part of the CDR3 DNA is TGTGCCAGCAGTCGACAGGGGTCGGAGCAGCCC.